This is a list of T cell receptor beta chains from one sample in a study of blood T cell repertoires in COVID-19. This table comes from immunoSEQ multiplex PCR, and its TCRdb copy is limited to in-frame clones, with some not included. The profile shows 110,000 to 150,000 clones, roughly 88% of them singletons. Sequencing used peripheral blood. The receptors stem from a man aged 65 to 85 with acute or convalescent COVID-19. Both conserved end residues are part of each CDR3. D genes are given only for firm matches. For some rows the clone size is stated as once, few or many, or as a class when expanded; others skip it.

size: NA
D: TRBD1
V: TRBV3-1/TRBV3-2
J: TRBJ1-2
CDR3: CASSTIGGQSYGYTF
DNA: TGTGCCAGCAGCACAATCGGGGGACAGAGCTATGGCTACACCTTC

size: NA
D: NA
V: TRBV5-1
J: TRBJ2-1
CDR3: CASSWSLQSEQFF
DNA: TGCGCCAGCAGCTGGTCCTTACAGTCTGAGCAGTTCTTC

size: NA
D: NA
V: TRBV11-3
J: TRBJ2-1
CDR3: CASSFGTNYNEQFF
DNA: TGTGCCAGCAGCTTCGGGACAAATTACAATGAGCAGTTCTTC

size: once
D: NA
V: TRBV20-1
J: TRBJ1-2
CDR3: CSVKAREGYTF
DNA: TGCAGTGTAAAGGCGCGGGAAGGCTACACCTTC

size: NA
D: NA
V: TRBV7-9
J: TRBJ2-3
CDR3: CASSQLQGTDTQYF
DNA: TGTGCCAGCAGCCAACTACAGGGAACAGATACGCAGTATTTT

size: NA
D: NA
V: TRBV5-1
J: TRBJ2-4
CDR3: CASSLSGLLGIQYF
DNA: TGCGCCAGCAGCTTGAGCGGCCTATTGGGCATTCAGTACTTC

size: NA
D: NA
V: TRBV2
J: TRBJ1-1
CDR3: CASRRGEGNTEAFF
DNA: TGTGCCAGCAGGAGGGGGGAGGGGAACACTGAAGCTTTCTTT

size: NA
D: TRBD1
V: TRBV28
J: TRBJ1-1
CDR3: CASSPGQGARWAFF
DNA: TGTGCCAGCAGTCCGGGACAGGGGGCGCGTTGGGCTTTCTTT

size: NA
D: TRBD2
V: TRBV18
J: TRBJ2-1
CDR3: CASSPRERGVYNEQFF
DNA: TGTGCCAGCTCACCACGGGAACGGGGGGTATACAATGAGCAGTTCTTC

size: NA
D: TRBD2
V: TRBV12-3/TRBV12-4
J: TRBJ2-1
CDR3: CASSLRGGNEQFF
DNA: TGTGCCAGCAGCCTACGGGGGGGCAATGAGCAGTTCTTC

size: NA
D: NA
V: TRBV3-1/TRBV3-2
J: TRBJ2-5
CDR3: CASSQWGLEETQYF
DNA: TGTGCCAGCAGCCAATGGGGGCTCGAAGAGACCCAGTACTTC

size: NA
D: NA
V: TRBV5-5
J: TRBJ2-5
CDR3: CASSLGQTIETQYF
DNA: TGTGCCAGCAGCTTGGGACAGACAATAGAGACCCAGTACTTC

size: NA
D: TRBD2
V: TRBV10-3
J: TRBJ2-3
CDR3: CAISAGLAGTDTQYF
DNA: TGTGCCATCAGTGCTGGACTAGCGGGCACAGATACGCAGTATTTT

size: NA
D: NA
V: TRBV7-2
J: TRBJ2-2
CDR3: CASPPNRGLLTGELFF
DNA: TGTGCCAGCCCACCGAACAGGGGACTCTTAACCGGGGAGCTGTTTTTT

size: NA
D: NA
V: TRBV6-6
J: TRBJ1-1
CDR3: CASSYQVNTEAFF
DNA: TGTGCCAGCAGTTACCAGGTGAACACTGAAGCTTTCTTT

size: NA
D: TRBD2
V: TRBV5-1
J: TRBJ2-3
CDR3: CASRKGLAGAGTDTQYF
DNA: TGCGCCAGCAGAAAGGGACTAGCGGGGGCGGGCACAGATACGCAGTATTTT

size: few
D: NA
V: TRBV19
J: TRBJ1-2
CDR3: CASGARTNYGYTF
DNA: TGTGCCAGTGGGGCCCGTACCAACTATGGCTACACCTTC

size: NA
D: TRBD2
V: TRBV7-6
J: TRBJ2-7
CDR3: CASSLAAGGVPYEQYF
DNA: TGTGCCAGCAGCTTAGCGGCCGGGGGGGTTCCCTACGAGCAGTACTTC

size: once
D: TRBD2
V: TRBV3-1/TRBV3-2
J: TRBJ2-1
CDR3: CASSQGSSGNEQFF
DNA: TGTGCCAGCAGCCAAGGTAGTAGCGGGAATGAGCAGTTCTTC

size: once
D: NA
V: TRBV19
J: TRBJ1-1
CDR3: CASSTMSRGLTEAFF
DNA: TGTGCCAGTAGTACAATGTCCCGAGGGTTGACTGAAGCTTTCTTT

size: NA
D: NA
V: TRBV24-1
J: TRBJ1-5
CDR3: CATSPRAGGNQPQHF
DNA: TGTGCCACCAGTCCTCGCGCAGGGGGCAATCAGCCCCAGCATTTT

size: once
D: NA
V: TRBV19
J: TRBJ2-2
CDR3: CASSIPRQANTGELFF
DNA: TGTGCCAGTAGTATCCCCAGACAGGCCAACACCGGGGAGCTGTTTTTT

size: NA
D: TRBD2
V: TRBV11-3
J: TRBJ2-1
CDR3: CASSFSGGAAKEQFF
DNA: TGTGCCAGCAGTTTTAGCGGGGGGGCCGCAAAGGAGCAGTTCTTC

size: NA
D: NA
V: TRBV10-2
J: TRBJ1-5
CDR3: CASRQGSSEPQHF
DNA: TGCGCCAGCAGGCAGGGTAGTAGTGAGCCCCAGCATTTT

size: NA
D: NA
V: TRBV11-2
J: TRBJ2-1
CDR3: CASSSTLQGTEQFF
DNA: TGTGCCAGCAGCTCAACGCTACAGGGAACTGAGCAGTTCTTC

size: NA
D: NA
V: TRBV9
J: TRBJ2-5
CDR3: CASSTGQFQETQYF
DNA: TGTGCCAGCAGCACCGGACAGTTCCAAGAGACCCAGTACTTC

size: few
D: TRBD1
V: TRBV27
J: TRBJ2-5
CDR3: CASSFSGQGPRETQYF
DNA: TGTGCCAGCAGTTTCTCCGGACAGGGTCCTAGAGAGACCCAGTACTTC

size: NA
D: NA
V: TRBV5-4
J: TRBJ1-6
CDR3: CASSTDGRNSPLHF
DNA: TGTGCCAGCAGCACGGACGGGAGGAACTCACCCCTCCACTTT

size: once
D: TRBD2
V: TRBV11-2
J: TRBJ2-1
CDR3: CASSSVQAGGWNEQFF
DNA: TGTGCCAGCAGCTCGGTTCAAGCGGGGGGGTGGAATGAGCAGTTCTTC

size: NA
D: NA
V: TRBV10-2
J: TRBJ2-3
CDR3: CASSVAGRTDTQYF
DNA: TGCGCCAGCAGTGTGGCGGGTCGCACAGATACGCAGTATTTT

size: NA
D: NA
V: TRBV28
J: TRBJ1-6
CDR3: CASRGRPYGNSPLHF
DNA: TGTGCCAGCAGGGGCCGACCATATGGGAATTCACCCCTCCACTTT

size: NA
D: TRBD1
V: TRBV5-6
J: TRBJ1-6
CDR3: CASSFHTGGEWSPLHF
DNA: TGTGCCAGCAGCTTCCATACAGGGGGCGAGTGGTCACCCCTCCACTTT

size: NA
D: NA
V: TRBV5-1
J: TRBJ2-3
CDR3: CASSEGRSTDTQYF
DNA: TGCGCCAGCAGTGAGGGGAGGAGCACAGATACGCAGTATTTT

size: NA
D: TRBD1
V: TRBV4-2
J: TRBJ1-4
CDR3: CASSPRDRAEKLFF
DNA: TGTGCCAGCAGTCCCCGGGACAGGGCTGAAAAACTGTTTTTT

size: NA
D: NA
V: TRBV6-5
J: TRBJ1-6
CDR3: CASRQGSSYNSPLHF
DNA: TGTGCCAGCAGGCAGGGAAGCTCCTATAATTCACCCCTCCACTTT

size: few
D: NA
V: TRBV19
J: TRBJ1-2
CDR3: CASSLTGDYGYTF
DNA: TGTGCCAGTAGCCTGACAGGTGACTATGGCTACACCTTC

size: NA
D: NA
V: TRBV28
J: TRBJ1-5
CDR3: CASRLMGGGQPQHF
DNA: TGTGCCAGCAGACTGATGGGGGGAGGTCAGCCCCAGCATTTT

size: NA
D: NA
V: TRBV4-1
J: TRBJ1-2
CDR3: CASSQDFSGSRRHGYTF
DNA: TGCGCCAGCAGCCAAGATTTTTCGGGGAGTCGACGGCATGGCTACACCTTC

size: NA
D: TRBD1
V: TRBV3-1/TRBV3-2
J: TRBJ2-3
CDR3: CASSQDKAGTGAVDTQYF
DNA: TGTGCCAGCAGCCAAGATAAGGCTGGGACAGGGGCTGTAGATACGCAGTATTTT

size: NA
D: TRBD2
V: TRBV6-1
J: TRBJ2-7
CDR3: CASSEQGGVEQYF
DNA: TGTGCCAGCAGTGAACAGGGAGGGGTCGAGCAGTACTTC

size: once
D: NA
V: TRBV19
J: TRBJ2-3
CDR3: CASSNLAVDTQYF
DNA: TGTGCCAGTAGCAATTTAGCCGTCGATACGCAGTATTTT

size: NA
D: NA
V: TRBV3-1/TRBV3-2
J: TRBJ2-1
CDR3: CAVGDRGSYNEQFF
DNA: TGTGCCGTGGGGGACCGGGGGTCCTACAATGAGCAGTTCTTC

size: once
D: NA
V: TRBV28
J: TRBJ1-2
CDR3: CASIDRPANYGYTF
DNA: TGTGCCAGCATCGACAGGCCGGCTAACTATGGCTACACCTTC

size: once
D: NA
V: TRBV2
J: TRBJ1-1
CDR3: CASSGATANTEAFF
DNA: TGTGCCAGCAGTGGGGCTACAGCGAACACTGAAGCTTTCTTT

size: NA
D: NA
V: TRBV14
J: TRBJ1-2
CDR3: CASSQRGARNYGYTF
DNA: TGTGCCAGCAGCCAACGGGGGGCGAGAAACTATGGCTACACCTTC

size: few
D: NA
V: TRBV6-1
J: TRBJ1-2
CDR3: CASSEGSYGYTF
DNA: TGTGCCAGCAGTGAAGGGAGCTATGGCTACACCTTC

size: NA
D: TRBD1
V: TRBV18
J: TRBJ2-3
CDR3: CASSPVPGQGNTDTQYF
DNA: TGTGCCAGCTCACCAGTCCCCGGACAGGGGAACACAGATACGCAGTATTTT

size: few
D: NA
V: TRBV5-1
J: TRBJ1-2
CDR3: CASSLITNYGYTF
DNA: TGCGCCAGCAGCTTGATAACTAACTATGGCTACACCTTC

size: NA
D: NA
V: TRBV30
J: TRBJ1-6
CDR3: CAWSGRAGSSYNSPLHF
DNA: TGTGCCTGGAGTGGTCGTGCCGGGAGCTCCTATAATTCACCCCTCCACTTT

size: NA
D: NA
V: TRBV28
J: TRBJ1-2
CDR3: CASSYGTKYGYTF
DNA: TGTGCCAGCAGTTATGGGACAAAGTATGGCTACACCTTC

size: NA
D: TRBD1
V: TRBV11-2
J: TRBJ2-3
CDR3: CASSFIDRATDTQYF
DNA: TGTGCCAGCAGCTTTATAGACAGGGCCACAGATACGCAGTATTTT

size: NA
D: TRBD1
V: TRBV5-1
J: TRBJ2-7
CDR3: CASSRQGSSHEQYF
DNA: TGCGCCAGCAGCCGACAGGGTAGTTCCCACGAGCAGTACTTC

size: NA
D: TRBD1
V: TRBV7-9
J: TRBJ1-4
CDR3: CASSYTGARGEKLFF
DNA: TGTGCCAGCAGCTATACAGGGGCCCGGGGTGAAAAACTGTTTTTT

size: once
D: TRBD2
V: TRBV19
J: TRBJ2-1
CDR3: CASSRTLAGDEQFF
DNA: TGTGCCAGTAGCCGAACACTAGCGGGAGACGAGCAGTTCTTC

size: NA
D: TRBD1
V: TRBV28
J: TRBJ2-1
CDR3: CASSWGQALGSYNEQFF
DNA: TGTGCCAGCAGTTGGGGACAGGCTCTGGGTTCCTACAATGAGCAGTTCTTC

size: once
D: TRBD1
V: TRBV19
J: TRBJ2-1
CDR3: CASSPRQGEAGHNEQFF
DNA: TGTGCCAGTAGTCCCCGACAGGGGGAGGCCGGTCACAATGAGCAGTTCTTC

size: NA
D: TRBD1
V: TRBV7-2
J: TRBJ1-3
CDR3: CASSSRTGLASGNTIYF
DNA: TGTGCCAGCAGCTCCCGGACAGGGTTGGCTTCTGGAAACACCATATATTTT

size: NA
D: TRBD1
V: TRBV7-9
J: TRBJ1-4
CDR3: CASSQGQGGEKLFF
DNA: TGTGCCAGCAGCCAGGGACAGGGGGGTGAAAAACTGTTTTTT

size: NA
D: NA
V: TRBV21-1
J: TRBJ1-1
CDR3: CASGSTPGDNTEAFF
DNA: TGTGCCAGCGGCAGCACGCCAGGGGATAACACTGAAGCTTTCTTT